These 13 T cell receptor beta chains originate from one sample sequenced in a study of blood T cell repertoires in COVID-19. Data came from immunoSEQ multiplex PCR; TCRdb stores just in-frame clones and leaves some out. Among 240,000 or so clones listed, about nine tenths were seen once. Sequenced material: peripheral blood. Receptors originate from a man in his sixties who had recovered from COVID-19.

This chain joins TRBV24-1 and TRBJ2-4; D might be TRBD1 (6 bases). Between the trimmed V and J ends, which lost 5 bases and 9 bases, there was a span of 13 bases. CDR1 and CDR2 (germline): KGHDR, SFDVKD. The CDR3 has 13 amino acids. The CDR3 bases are TGTGCCACCAGTGCCATTGGGACAATCATTCAGTACTTC. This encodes CATSAIGTIIQYF.

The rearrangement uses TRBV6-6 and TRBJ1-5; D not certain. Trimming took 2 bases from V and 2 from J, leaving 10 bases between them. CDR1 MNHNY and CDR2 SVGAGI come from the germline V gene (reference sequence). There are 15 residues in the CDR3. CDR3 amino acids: CASSYTIGGNQPQHF. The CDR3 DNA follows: TGTGCCAGCAGTTACACAATCGGGGGCAATCAGCCCCAGCATTTT.

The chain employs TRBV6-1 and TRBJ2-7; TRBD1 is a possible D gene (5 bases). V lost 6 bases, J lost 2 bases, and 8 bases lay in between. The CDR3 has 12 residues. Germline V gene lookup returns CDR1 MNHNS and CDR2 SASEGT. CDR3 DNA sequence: TGTGCCAGCAGGGGGCGTGCCTACGAGCAGTACGTC. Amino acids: CASRGRAYEQYV.

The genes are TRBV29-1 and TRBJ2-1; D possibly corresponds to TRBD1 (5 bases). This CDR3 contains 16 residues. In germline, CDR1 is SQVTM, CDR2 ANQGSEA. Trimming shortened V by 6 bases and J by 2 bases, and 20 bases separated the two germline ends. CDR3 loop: CSVAPQGRVTYNEQFF. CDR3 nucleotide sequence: TGCAGCGTCGCCCCTCAGGGTAGGGTAACCTACAATGAGCAGTTCTTC.

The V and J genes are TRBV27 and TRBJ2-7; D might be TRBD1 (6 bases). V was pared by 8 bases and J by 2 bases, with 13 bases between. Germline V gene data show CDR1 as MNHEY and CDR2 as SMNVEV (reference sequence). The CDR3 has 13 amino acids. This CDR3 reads CASGQGFPYEQYF. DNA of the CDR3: TGTGCCAGCGGGCAGGGGTTCCCCTACGAGCAGTACTTC.

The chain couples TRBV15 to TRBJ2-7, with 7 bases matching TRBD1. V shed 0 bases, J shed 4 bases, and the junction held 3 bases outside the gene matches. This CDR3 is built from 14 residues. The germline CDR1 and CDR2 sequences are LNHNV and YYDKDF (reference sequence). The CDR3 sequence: CATSRDAGGYEQYV. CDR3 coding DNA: TGTGCCACCAGCAGAGATGCAGGGGGATACGAGCAGTACGTC.

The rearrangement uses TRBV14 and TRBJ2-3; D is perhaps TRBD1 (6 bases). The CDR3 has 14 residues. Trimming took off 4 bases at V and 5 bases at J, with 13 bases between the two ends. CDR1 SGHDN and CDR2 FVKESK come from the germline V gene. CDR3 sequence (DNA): TGTGCCAGCAGCCCAGGGGCAATGGGAGATACGCAGTATTTT. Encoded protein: CASSPGAMGDTQYF.

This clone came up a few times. The CDR3 DNA reads as TGTGCCAGCAACCAGGACAGGGCAGGAAACACCATATATTTT. Its translation is CASNQDRAGNTIYF. The chain recombines TRBV2 with TRBJ1-3; 8 bases map to TRBD1. With V trimmed by 7 bases and J by 4 bases, 6 bases remained unmatched. This CDR3 contains 14 residues. Germline V lookup: CDR1 SNHLY, CDR2 FYNNEI.

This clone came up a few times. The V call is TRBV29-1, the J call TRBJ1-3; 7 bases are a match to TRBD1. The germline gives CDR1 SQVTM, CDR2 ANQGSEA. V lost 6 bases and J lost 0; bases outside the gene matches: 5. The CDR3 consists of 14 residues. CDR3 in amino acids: CSVGRDSSGNTIYF. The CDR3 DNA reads TGCAGCGTCGGCCGGGACAGCTCTGGAAACACCATATATTTT.

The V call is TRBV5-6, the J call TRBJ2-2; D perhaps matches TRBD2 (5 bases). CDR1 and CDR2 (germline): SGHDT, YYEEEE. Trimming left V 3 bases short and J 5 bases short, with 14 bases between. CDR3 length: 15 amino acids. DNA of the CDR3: TGTGCCAGCAGCTCCACGATCTGGGAGACCGGGGAGCTGTTTTTT. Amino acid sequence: CASSSTIWETGELFF. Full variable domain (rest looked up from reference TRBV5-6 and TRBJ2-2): DAGVTQSPTHLIKTRGQQVTLRCSPKSGHDTVSWYQQALGQGPQFIFQYYEEEERQRGNFPDRFSGHQFPNYSSELNVNALLLGDSALYLCASSSTIWETGELFFGEGSRLTVL.

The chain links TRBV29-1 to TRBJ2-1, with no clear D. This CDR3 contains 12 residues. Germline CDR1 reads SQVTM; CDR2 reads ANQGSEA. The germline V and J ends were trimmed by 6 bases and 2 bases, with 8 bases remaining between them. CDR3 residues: CSVRSTYNEQFF. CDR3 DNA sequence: TGCAGCGTGAGAAGCACCTACAATGAGCAGTTCTTC.

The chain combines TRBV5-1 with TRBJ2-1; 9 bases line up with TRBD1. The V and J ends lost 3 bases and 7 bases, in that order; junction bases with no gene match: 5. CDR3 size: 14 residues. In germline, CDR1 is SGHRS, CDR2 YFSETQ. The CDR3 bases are TGCGCCAGCAGCTGGAGGGGACAGGGAAATGAGCAGTTCTTC. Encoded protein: CASSWRGQGNEQFF.

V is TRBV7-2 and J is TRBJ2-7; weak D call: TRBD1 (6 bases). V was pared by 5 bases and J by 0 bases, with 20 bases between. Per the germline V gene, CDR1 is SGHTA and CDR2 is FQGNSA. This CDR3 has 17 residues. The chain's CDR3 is CASSRSSGHYYSYEQYF. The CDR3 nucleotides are TGTGCCAGCAGCCGGTCGTCGGGACACTACTACTCCTACGAGCAGTACTTC.